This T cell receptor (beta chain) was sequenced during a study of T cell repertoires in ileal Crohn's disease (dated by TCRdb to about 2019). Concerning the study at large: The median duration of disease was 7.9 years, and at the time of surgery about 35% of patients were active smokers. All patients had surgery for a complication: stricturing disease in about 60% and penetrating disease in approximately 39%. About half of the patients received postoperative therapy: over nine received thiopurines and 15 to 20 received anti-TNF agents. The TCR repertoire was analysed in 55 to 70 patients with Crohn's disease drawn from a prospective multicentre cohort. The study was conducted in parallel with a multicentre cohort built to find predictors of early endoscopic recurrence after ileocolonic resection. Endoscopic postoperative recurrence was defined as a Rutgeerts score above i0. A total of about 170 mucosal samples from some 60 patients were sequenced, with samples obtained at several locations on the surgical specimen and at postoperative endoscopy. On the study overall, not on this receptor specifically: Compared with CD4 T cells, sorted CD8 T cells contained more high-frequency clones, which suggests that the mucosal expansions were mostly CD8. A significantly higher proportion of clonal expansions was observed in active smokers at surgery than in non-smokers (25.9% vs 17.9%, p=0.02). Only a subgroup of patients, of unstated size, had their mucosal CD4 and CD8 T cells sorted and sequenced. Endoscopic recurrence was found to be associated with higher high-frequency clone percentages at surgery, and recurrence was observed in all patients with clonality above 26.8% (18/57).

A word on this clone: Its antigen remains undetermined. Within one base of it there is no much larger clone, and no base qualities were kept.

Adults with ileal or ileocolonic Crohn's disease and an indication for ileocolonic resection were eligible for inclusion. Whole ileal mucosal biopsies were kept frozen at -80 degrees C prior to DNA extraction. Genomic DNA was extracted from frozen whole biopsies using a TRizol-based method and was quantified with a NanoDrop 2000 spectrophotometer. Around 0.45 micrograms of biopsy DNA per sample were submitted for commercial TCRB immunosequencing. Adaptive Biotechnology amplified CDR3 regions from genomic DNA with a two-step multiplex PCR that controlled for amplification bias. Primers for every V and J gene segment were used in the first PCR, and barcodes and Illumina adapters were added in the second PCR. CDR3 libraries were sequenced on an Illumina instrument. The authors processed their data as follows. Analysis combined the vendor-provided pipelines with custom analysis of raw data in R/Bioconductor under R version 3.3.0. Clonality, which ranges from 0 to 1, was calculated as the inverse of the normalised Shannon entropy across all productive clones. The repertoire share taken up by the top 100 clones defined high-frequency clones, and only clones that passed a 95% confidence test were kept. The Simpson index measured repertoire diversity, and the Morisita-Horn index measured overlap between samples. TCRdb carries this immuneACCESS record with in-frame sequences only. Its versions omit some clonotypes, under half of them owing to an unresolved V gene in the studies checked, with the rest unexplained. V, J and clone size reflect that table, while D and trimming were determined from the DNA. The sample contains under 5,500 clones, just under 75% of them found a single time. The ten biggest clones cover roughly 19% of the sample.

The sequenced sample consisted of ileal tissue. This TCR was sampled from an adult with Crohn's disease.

The DNA sequence reads TGTGCCAGCAGTTACTTAGGACAGGGCTACGAGCAGTACTTC. It codes for CASSYLGQGYEQYF. The chain joins TRBV6-5 to TRBJ2-7; TRBD1 aligns with 8 central bases. The CDR3 contains 14 residues, cysteine and phenylalanine counted. Of all the DNA, just the CDR3 is kept, 42 bases in frame from base 1. V has 1 base trimmed and J has 3 bases trimmed; junction bases matching no gene number 2. Taken from the germline V gene, the CDR1 and CDR2 loops are MNHEY and SVGAGI.